The 24 T cell receptor beta chains below come from one sample, sequenced in a study of T cells after yellow fever vaccination. TCRdb processed the 5' RACE reads anew with MiXCR; each CDR3 protein has one entry. The sample has around 340,000 distinct CDR3 sequences, 8.7% seen once. The sample was PBMCs, taken on the day of the first yellow fever vaccination. The source of these receptors is a man younger than 35 who received the YFV17D yellow fever vaccine.

This clonotype appeared a few times. The rearrangement links TRBV18 to TRBJ2-3; D might be TRBD1 (5 bases). The germline V and J ends were trimmed by 4 bases and 3 bases, with 17 bases remaining between them. Germline loops: CDR1 KGHSH, CDR2 LQKENI. This CDR3 region has 16 residues. CDR3 protein: CASSQTGPGLTDTQYF. The CDR3 nucleotides are TGTGCCAGCTCACAAACAGGTCCCGGGTTAACAGATACGCAGTATTTT.

This clonotype was detected a few times. V usage is TRBV3-1 and J usage is TRBJ1-2; TRBD1 is a possible D gene (5 bases). The CDR3 is 13 amino acids. V shed 4 bases and J shed 3 bases, with 9 bases lying between them. The germline V gene has CDR1 LGHDT and CDR2 YNNKEL (reference sequence). In DNA form, the CDR3 reads TGTGCCAGCAGCCCGGACAACTACTATGGCTACACCTTC. Residues: CASSPDNYYGYTF.

This CDR3 reads CASSPPAGGVQNNEQFF. The DNA for the CDR3 is TGTGCCAGCAGCCCCCCCGCGGGGGGGGTTCAGAACAATGAGCAGTTCTTC. This chain connects TRBV7-2 to TRBJ2-1, with 9 nucleotides matching TRBD2. V dropped 5 bases and J dropped 5; count of bases not matched to a gene: 13. Germline lookup yields CDR1 SGHTA and CDR2 FQGNSA. The CDR3 spans 17 residues. The full variable domain, in which reference TRBV7-2 and TRBJ2-1 provide the parts outside the CDR3, is GAGVSQSPSNKVTEKGKDVELRCDPISGHTALYWYRQSLGQGLEFLIYFQGNSAPDKSGLPSDRFSAERTGGSVSTLTIQRTQQEDSAVYLCASSPPAGGVQNNEQFFGPGTRLTVL.

In this sample, this clonotype turned up many times. V and J are TRBV10-3 and TRBJ2-3; 13 positions match TRBD2. Trimming removed 5 bases from V and 3 bases from J; junction bases left unmatched: 2. Germline CDR1 reads ENHRY; CDR2 reads SYGVKD. The CDR3 totals 15 residues. The CDR3 bases are TGTGCCATCAGTCAGACTAGCGGGGGGACAGATACGCAGTATTTT. Protein product: CAISQTSGGTDTQYF.

The sample holds a few counts of this clonotype. The chain links TRBV4-3 to TRBJ1-2; possibly TRBD1 for D (6 bases). Trimming took off 0 bases at V and 4 bases at J, with 12 bases between the two ends. CDR1 and CDR2 from the germline V gene are LGHNA and YSLEER. The CDR3 is 15 residues long. The DNA for the CDR3 is TGCGCCAGCAGCCAAGAACCCGCCAGGGGCTATGGCTACACCTTC. It specifies CASSQEPARGYGYTF.

The V gene is TRBV12-5, the J gene TRBJ2-1, with 7 bases that match TRBD1. J was trimmed by 6 bases and V by 1 base; bases with no gene match: 3. This CDR3 comprises 14 residues. The germline V gene encodes CDR1 LGHNT and CDR2 FRNRAP. The CDR3 sequence: CASGLAHRGNEQFF. The CDR3 DNA reads TGTGCTAGTGGTTTGGCCCACAGGGGCAATGAGCAGTTCTTC.

Many counts were recorded for this clonotype. The CDR3, as DNA: TGTGCCACCCACCAAAGGGGCCCGCATTACGAGCAGTACTTC. It encodes CATHQRGPHYEQYF. The chain couples TRBV7-2 to TRBJ2-7; a possible D gene is TRBD1 (5 bases). This CDR3 is built from 14 residues. The V end lost 10 bases, the J end lost 4 bases, and 20 bases lay between the germline ends. Per germline, CDR1 SGHTA and CDR2 FQGNSA.

This clonotype has a handful of counts. The V and J genes are TRBV18 and TRBJ2-7; D not certain. V was clipped by 4 bases and J by 2 bases, with 9 bases between them. The CDR3 has 13 residues. Germline-derived CDR1 and CDR2 are KGHSH and LQKENI. CDR3 sequence (DNA): TGTGCCAGCTCACAGGGTGGGACCTACGAGCAGTACTTC. Protein sequence: CASSQGGTYEQYF.

This clonotype turned up a few times. The chain is built from TRBV30 and TRBJ1-1; no firm D call. The CDR3 covers 14 residues. V was cut by 3 bases and J by 0 bases, with 11 bases left in between. The germline gives CDR1 GTSNPN, CDR2 SVGIG (reference sequence). The CDR3 sequence is CAWRIPGLNTEAFF. The DNA of the CDR3 is TGTGCCTGGAGGATTCCGGGCCTGAACACTGAAGCTTTCTTT.

This clonotype appeared many times. This sequence joins TRBV12-3 or TRBV12-4 and TRBJ2-2; unclear D gene. This CDR3 contains 12 residues. Trimming stripped 3 bases from V and 6 bases from J, with 5 bases between. CDR3 protein: CASSFVAGELFF. The CDR3 DNA reads TGTGCCAGCAGTTTCGTAGCCGGGGAGCTGTTTTTT.

V is TRBV6-5 and J is TRBJ1-2; D possibly corresponds to TRBD1 (6 bases). V was clipped by 0 bases and J by 6 bases, with 11 bases between them. The CDR3 sequence is 14 residues long. In germline, CDR1 is MNHEY, CDR2 SVGAGI. CDR3 region: CASSYSVRGNGYTF. The CDR3 DNA follows: TGTGCCAGCAGTTACTCGGTCAGGGGCAATGGCTACACCTTC.

This clonotype has ten or more counts. The gene calls are TRBV5-1 and TRBJ2-2, with 10 positions matching TRBD1. This CDR3 spans 15 amino acids. Germline V CDR1 and CDR2: SGHRS, YFSETQ. With V trimmed by 5 bases and J by 4 bases, 5 bases remained unmatched. CDR3 sequence reads: CASSWTGGSTGELFF. The DNA of the CDR3 is TGCGCCAGCAGTTGGACAGGGGGATCCACCGGGGAGCTGTTTTTT.

This clonotype was observed a few times. The chain employs TRBV6-1 and TRBJ2-7; TRBD1 agrees at 9 bases. The trim removed 8 bases at V and 3 bases at J, leaving 11 bases unmatched. From germline, CDR1 is MNHNS and CDR2 SASEGT. This CDR3 is built from 15 residues. CDR3 DNA: TGTGCCAGCCGCACCGCCGGGACAGGGCTCTACGAGCAGTACTTC. Its protein product is CASRTAGTGLYEQYF.

The V call is TRBV7-3, the J call TRBJ2-6; D is unclear. The ends were cut back, 2 bases at V and 4 bases at J, with 12 bases in the middle. The CDR3 extends over 16 amino acids. CDR1 is SGHTA and CDR2 is FQGTGA in the germline V gene. This CDR3 reads CASSLSPSPGANVLTF. The CDR3 DNA is TGTGCCAGCAGCTTATCTCCGTCCCCGGGGGCCAACGTCCTGACTTTC.

The J gene is TRBJ2-6, the V gene TRBV23-1; the D gene could be TRBD1 or TRBD2 (5 bases each). TRBV23-1 qualifies as an ORF whose function is uncertain. There are 16 residues in the CDR3. The V end lost 1 base, the J end lost 1 base, and 8 bases lay between the germline ends. DNA for the CDR3: TGCGCCAGCAGTCAATGGGGGTCTTCTGGGGCCAACGTCCTGACTTTC. The encoded protein is CASSQWGSSGANVLTF.

The CDR3 DNA reads TGCGCCAGGGCGGGACCAAGGGAACCTAGGGAGCAGTACGTC. Its translation is CARAGPREPREQYV. The chain recombines TRBV5-1 with TRBJ2-7; TRBD2 might be the D (6 bases). The CDR3 loop spans 14 amino acids. V was cut by 8 bases and J by 7 bases, with 22 bases left in between. From germline, CDR1 is SGHRS and CDR2 YFSETQ.

This clonotype has only a few counts. The rearrangement joins TRBV2 to TRBJ1-4; tentative D call: TRBD1 (6 bases). CDR1 is SNHLY, CDR2 FYNNEI, per germline. V was cut by 6 bases and J by 1 base, with 15 bases left in between. CDR3 length: 16 residues. The DNA of the CDR3 is TGTGCCAGCAGAAGCGGGACACCCAGAACTAATGAAAAACTGTTTTTT. It codes for CASRSGTPRTNEKLFF.

This clonotype has only one observation. V and J are TRBV7-9 and TRBJ1-6, with a tentative D call TRBD1 (5 bases). V lost 3 bases and J 5 bases, leaving 8 bases between the germline ends. Germline CDR1 and CDR2: SEHNR and FQNEAQ (reference sequence). This CDR3 spans 14 amino acids. CDR3 sequence (DNA): TGTGCCAGCAGCTTTGGGGCAGATAATTCACCCCTCCACTTT. As protein: CASSFGADNSPLHF.

This clonotype showed up just a few times. This chain uses TRBV20-1 with TRBJ2-5, with 10 nucleotides matching TRBD2. The CDR3 covers 16 residues. Germline assignment: CDR1 DFQATT and CDR2 SNEGSKA (reference sequence). The V and J ends lost 6 bases and 5 bases, in that order; junction bases with no gene match: 15. CDR3 DNA sequence: TGCAGTGCCAGTCGCCCTAGCGGGGGTCCCGTGGAGACCCAGTACTTC. This sequence encodes CSASRPSGGPVETQYF.

The V call is TRBV29-1, the J call TRBJ2-1; D gene unclear. Germline CDR1 reads SQVTM; CDR2 reads ANQGSEA. The V end lost 4 bases, the J end lost 5 bases, and 12 bases lay between the germline ends. The CDR3 has 13 amino acids. This CDR3 is CSVGGADHNEQFF. DNA for the CDR3: TGCAGCGTTGGAGGAGCAGACCACAATGAGCAGTTCTTC.

This clonotype was picked up a small number of times. V usage is TRBV2 and J usage is TRBJ2-1, with D uncertain. The CDR3 totals 13 residues. Trimming removed 1 base at V and 4 bases at J, with 5 bases between. The germline V gene has CDR1 SNHLY and CDR2 FYNNEI. DNA for the CDR3: TGTGCCAGCAGTGAAGGAGTATACAATGAGCAGTTCTTC. Residues: CASSEGVYNEQFF.

This chain joins TRBV24-1 and TRBJ1-1; weak D call: TRBD1 (5 bases). The CDR3 sequence is 12 residues long. Trimming took 3 bases from V and 7 from J, leaving 8 bases between them. Germline V CDR1 and CDR2: KGHDR, SFDVKD. The CDR3 here is CATSDRDSEAFF. The CDR3 coding sequence is TGTGCCACCAGTGATCGAGACAGTGAAGCTTTCTTT.

In its sample, this clonotype was seen many times. The chain is built from TRBV6-5 and TRBJ1-6; D uncertain. V lost 2 bases and J lost 6, with 8 bases in between. Germline CDR1 and CDR2: MNHEY and SVGAGI. The CDR3 loop spans 14 amino acids. The CDR3 DNA follows: TGTGCCAGCAGTTACGGGCAGATTAATTCACCCCTCCACTTT. Translating gives CASSYGQINSPLHF.

V and J are TRBV11-1 and TRBJ2-1, with TRBD2 matching over 11 bases. Germline V gene lookup returns CDR1 SGHAT and CDR2 FQDESV (reference sequence). There are 15 residues in the CDR3. The V gene end was trimmed by 1 base and the J gene end by 8 bases; junction bases not matched to a gene: 4. CDR3 coding DNA: TGTGCCAGCAGCTTAGTAGCGGGGGGGTCCCATGAGCAGTTCTTC. Residues: CASSLVAGGSHEQFF.